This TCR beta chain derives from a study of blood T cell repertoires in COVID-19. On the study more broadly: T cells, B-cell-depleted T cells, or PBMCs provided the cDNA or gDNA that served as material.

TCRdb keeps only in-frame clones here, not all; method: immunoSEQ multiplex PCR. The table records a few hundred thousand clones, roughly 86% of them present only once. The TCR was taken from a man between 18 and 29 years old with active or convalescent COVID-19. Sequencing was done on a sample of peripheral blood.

CDR3 sequence reads: CASSELLGYTF. The CDR3 DNA sequence: TGTGCCAGCAGTGAACTTCTCGGCTACACCTTC. This chain connects TRBV2 to TRBJ1-2; D gene uncertain. This CDR3 is 11 amino acids long. Per the germline V gene, CDR1 is SNHLY and CDR2 is FYNNEI. Between the trimmed V and J ends, which lost 2 bases and 8 bases, there was a span of 6 bases.